The next 21 T cell receptor beta chains were all read from a single sample in a study of blood T cell repertoires in COVID-19 (dated by TCRdb to the early 2020s). The library was generated by the immunoSEQ multiplex PCR assay. The immuneACCESS repertoire file appears here via TCRdb, limited to in-frame rearrangements. These files lack a portion of the clones; in checked studies, under half of the deficit traces to unresolved V genes, and the cause of the others is not known. This sample is represented by 200,000 or so clones; more than 75% of them were singletons. 5.5% to 7% of the sample is in the top ten clones. The sample comprised peripheral blood. These receptors were taken from a man older than 75 with acute or convalescent COVID-19.

The V and J genes are TRBV7-9 and TRBJ2-7; D might be TRBD1 (6 bases). The CDR3 runs 13 residues. Trimming took 5 bases from V and 2 from J, leaving 10 bases between them. Germline CDR1 SEHNR, CDR2 FQNEAQ (reference sequence). The CDR3, as DNA: TGTGCCAGCAGCCTTGGACAGCCCTACGAGCAGTACTTC. Amino acid sequence: CASSLGQPYEQYF.

This chain uses TRBV7-9 with TRBJ2-3, with TRBD2 identical over 10 bases. The ends lost 3 bases at V and 6 bases at J; junction bases unmatched: 3. CDR1 and CDR2 (germline): SEHNR, FQNEAQ (reference sequence). The CDR3 loop spans 14 amino acids. The CDR3 spells CASSFGTSVDTQYF. In DNA form, the CDR3 reads TGTGCCAGCAGCTTCGGGACTAGCGTTGATACGCAGTATTTT. Full variable domain (missing parts from reference TRBV7-9 and TRBJ2-3): DTGVSQNPRHKITKRGQNVTFRCDPISEHNRLYWYRQTLGQGPEFLTYFQNEAQLEKSRLLSDRFSAERPKGSFSTLEIQRTEQGDSAMYLCASSFGTSVDTQYFGPGTRLTVL.

The V call is TRBV5-6, the J call TRBJ1-2; TRBD1 might be the D (6 bases). The V end was cut by 4 bases, the J end by 6 bases, with 16 bases between. Germline V lookup: CDR1 SGHDT, CDR2 YYEEEE. The length of the CDR3 is 14 residues. This CDR3 reads CASSVAGQNHGYTF. The CDR3 bases are TGTGCCAGCAGCGTCGCAGGACAGAACCATGGCTACACCTTC.

This clone was observed a single time. J is TRBJ1-1 and V is TRBV29-1, with no clear D. The CDR3 totals 10 residues. V lost 6 bases to trimming and J lost 7 bases, with 9 bases between them. CDR1 is SQVTM, CDR2 ANQGSEA, per germline. The CDR3 here is CSVAAYEAFF. The CDR3 bases are TGCAGCGTCGCCGCCTATGAAGCTTTCTTT.

The chain links TRBV7-9 to TRBJ1-2, with a tentative D call TRBD1 (6 bases). V was shortened by 0 bases and J by 4 bases, with 12 bases between the two germline ends. CDR3 length: 15 amino acids. CDR1 SEHNR and CDR2 FQNEAQ come from the germline V gene (reference sequence). CDR3 residues: CASSLAPQGTYGYTF. Here the CDR3 DNA reads TGTGCCAGCAGCTTAGCTCCCCAGGGGACCTATGGCTACACCTTC.

V usage is TRBV18 and J usage is TRBJ1-1, with TRBD1 matching 7 bases. The CDR3 is 14 residues long. V lost 5 bases to trimming and J lost 2 bases; unmatched junction nucleotides: 5. The germline CDR1 and CDR2 sequences are KGHSH and LQKENI. In nucleotides, the CDR3 is TGTGCCAGCTCAACCGGGACAGATAACACTGAAGCTTTCTTT. Protein sequence: CASSTGTDNTEAFF.

This sequence joins TRBV7-2 and TRBJ2-3; 8 positions match TRBD1. This CDR3 spans 15 amino acids. Trimming removed 4 bases from V and 3 bases from J; junction bases left unmatched: 6. Germline assignment: CDR1 SGHTA and CDR2 FQGNSA. CDR3 DNA: TGTGCCAGCAGCTACCGTAGACAGGGGACAGATACGCAGTATTTT. It yields the protein CASSYRRQGTDTQYF.

The chain links TRBV3-1 (or the pseudogene TRBV3-2) to TRBJ2-5; TRBD2 matches 14 bases. V was pared by 6 bases and J by 5 bases, with 5 bases of the junction left unmatched. The CDR3 is made up of 15 amino acids. CDR1 is LGHDT, CDR2 YNNKEL, per germline (reference sequence). In DNA form, the CDR3 reads TGTGCCAGCAGGACTAGCGGGAGGGGAGTGGAGACCCAGTACTTC. Residues: CASRTSGRGVETQYF.

This sequence joins TRBV10-3 and TRBJ1-2; 7 positions match TRBD1. Germline loops: CDR1 ENHRY, CDR2 SYGVKD. This CDR3 spans 15 amino acids. Losses at the gene ends were 6 bases for V and 1 base for J; bases not matched to a gene: 8. The CDR3 region has the DNA TGTGCCATCAGCAAACAGGGGCGGGGTAACTATGGCTACACCTTC. It yields the protein CAISKQGRGNYGYTF.

This chain uses TRBV11-1 with TRBJ2-7; weak D call: TRBD1 (5 bases). Trimming stripped 5 bases from V and 2 bases from J, with 10 bases between. CDR1 and CDR2 (germline): SGHAT, FQDESV (reference sequence). The CDR3 totals 13 residues. The DNA for the CDR3 is TGTGCCAGCAGCCAGGGTCCCCCCTACGAGCAGTACGTC. Encoded protein: CASSQGPPYEQYV.

This clone is a singleton in its sample. The chain carries TRBV19 and TRBJ1-4, with D unresolved. The V gene's germline CDR1 is LNHDA and CDR2 SQIVND (reference sequence). CDR3 length: 14 residues. Trimming stripped 4 bases from V and 4 bases from J, with 10 bases between. The CDR3 region has the DNA TGTGCCAGTAGTACCGGGATAAATAATGAAAAACTGTTTTTT. Amino acid sequence: CASSTGINNEKLFF.

V and J are TRBV28 and TRBJ2-7; D is unclear. Germline values: CDR1 MDHEN, CDR2 SYDVKM. CDR3 size: 14 residues. V gave up 7 bases and J gave up 3 bases, with 16 bases separating them. CDR3 DNA: TGTGCCAGCACCCCGGGTCTTGGAGTCTACGAGCAGTACGTC. This gives the protein CASTPGLGVYEQYV.

This clone showed up many times. This same CDR3 is encoded by further DNA sequences in the sample. This chain uses TRBV2 with TRBJ1-5, with a weak D call TRBD1 (5 bases). CDR1 and CDR2 (germline): SNHLY, FYNNEI. V gave up 0 bases and J gave up 6 bases, with 6 bases separating them. This CDR3 is 13 amino acids long. The CDR3 spells CASSEAGGQPQHF. The CDR3 DNA follows: TGTGCCAGCAGTGAAGCGGGGGGTCAGCCCCAGCATTTT. The whole variable domain, filled in from reference TRBV2 and TRBJ1-5, reads EPEVTQTPSHQVTQMGQEVILRCVPISNHLYFYWYRQILGQKVEFLVSFYNNEISEKSEIFDDQFSVERPDGSNFTLKIRSTKLEDSAMYFCASSEAGGQPQHFGDGTRLSIL.

J is TRBJ2-4 and V is TRBV5-4; TRBD2 might be the D (6 bases). Germline V gene sequence: CDR1 SGHNT, CDR2 YYREEE (reference sequence). The CDR3 sequence is 14 residues long. V lost 2 bases and J 1 base, leaving 7 bases between the germline ends. The CDR3 loop reads CASSFGGAKNIQYF. The DNA of the CDR3 is TGTGCCAGCAGCTTTGGAGGGGCCAAAAACATTCAGTACTTC. Drawing the rest from reference TRBV5-4 and TRBJ2-4, the complete variable domain is ETGVTQSPTHLIKTRGQQVTLRCSSQSGHNTVSWYQQALGQGPQFIFQYYREEENGRGNFPPRFSGLQFPNYSSELNVNALELDDSALYLCASSFGGAKNIQYFGAGTRLSVL.

This rearrangement joins TRBV12-3 or TRBV12-4 to TRBJ1-1; D is possibly TRBD1 (5 bases). The V end was cut by 6 bases, the J end by 2 bases, with 10 bases between. The CDR3 is 13 amino acids. The CDR3 reads CASRLTENTEAFF. DNA for the CDR3: TGTGCCAGCAGACTGACAGAAAACACTGAAGCTTTCTTT.

This chain joins TRBV7-2 and TRBJ2-1; possibly TRBD2 for D (5 bases). Germline V gene sequence: CDR1 SGHTA, CDR2 FQGNSA. The length of the CDR3 is 18 residues. The V and J ends lost 1 base and 0 bases respectively, with 16 bases between them. The CDR3 DNA follows: TGTGCCAGCAGCTTAGTTGGAGGAGCGGAGAGCTCCTACAATGAGCAGTTCTTC. It is translated as CASSLVGGAESSYNEQFF. Filled out from reference TRBV7-2 and TRBJ2-1, the complete variable domain reads GAGVSQSPSNKVTEKGKDVELRCDPISGHTALYWYRQSLGQGLEFLIYFQGNSAPDKSGLPSDRFSAERTGGSVSTLTIQRTQQEDSAVYLCASSLVGGAESSYNEQFFGPGTRLTVL.

The J gene is TRBJ2-3, the V gene TRBV28, with a weak D call TRBD2 (6 bases). With 7 bases removed from V and 0 bases from J, the gap between germline ends came to 17 bases. CDR3 size: 16 residues. Germline V CDR1 and CDR2: MDHEN, SYDVKM. The chain's CDR3 is CASIPGPSGSTDTQYF. The CDR3 region has the DNA TGTGCCAGCATACCGGGGCCGAGCGGGAGCACAGATACGCAGTATTTT.

V usage is TRBV6-6 and J usage is TRBJ1-1; unclear D gene. With 7 bases removed from V and 3 bases from J, the gap between germline ends came to 6 bases. Germline V gene data show CDR1 as MNHNY and CDR2 as SVGAGI (reference sequence). The CDR3 consists of 11 residues. CDR3 in amino acids: CASTTDTEAFF. CDR3 nucleotide sequence: TGTGCCAGCACCACAGACACTGAAGCTTTCTTT.

V gene TRBV28 combines with J gene TRBJ1-2; a weak D match, TRBD1 (5 bases). CDR1 is MDHEN, CDR2 SYDVKM, per germline. This CDR3 contains 14 residues. Trimming took off 4 bases at V and 2 bases at J, with 11 bases between the two ends. CDR3: CASSSGSSNYGYTF. The CDR3 region has the DNA TGTGCCAGCAGTTCAGGGTCTTCCAACTATGGCTACACCTTC.

This clone was seen only once. This CDR3 is CASSRQPGEQYF. For the CDR3, the DNA is TGTGCCAGCAGCCGGCAGCCAGGCGAGCAGTACTTC. The chain joins TRBV28 to TRBJ2-7; D remains ambiguous. Germline loops: CDR1 MDHEN, CDR2 SYDVKM. Trimming took 6 bases from V and 6 from J, leaving 12 bases between them. The CDR3 has 12 residues.

This chain uses TRBV5-4 with TRBJ1-2; D is uncertain. V was clipped by 4 bases and J by 5 bases, with 15 bases between them. The germline gives CDR1 SGHNT, CDR2 YYREEE (reference sequence). The CDR3 sequence is 14 residues long. The CDR3 bases are TGTGCCAGCAGCCCCGGTGGGCAGTTTTATGGCTACACCTTC. Its translation: CASSPGGQFYGYTF.